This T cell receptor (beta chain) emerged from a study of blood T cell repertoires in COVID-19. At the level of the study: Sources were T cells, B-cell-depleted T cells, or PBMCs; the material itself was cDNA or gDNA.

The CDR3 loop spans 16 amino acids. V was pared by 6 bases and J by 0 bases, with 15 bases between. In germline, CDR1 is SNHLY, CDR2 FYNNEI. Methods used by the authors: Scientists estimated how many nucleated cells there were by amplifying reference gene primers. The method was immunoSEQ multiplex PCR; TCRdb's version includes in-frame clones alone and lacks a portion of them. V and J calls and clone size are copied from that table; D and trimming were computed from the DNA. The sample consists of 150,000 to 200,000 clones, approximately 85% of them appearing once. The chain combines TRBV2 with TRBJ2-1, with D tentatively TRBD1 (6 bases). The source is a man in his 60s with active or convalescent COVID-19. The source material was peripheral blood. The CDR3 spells CASSALRGSSYNEQFF. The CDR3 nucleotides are TGTGCCAGCAGCGCCCTTAGGGGGAGCTCCTACAATGAGCAGTTCTTC.